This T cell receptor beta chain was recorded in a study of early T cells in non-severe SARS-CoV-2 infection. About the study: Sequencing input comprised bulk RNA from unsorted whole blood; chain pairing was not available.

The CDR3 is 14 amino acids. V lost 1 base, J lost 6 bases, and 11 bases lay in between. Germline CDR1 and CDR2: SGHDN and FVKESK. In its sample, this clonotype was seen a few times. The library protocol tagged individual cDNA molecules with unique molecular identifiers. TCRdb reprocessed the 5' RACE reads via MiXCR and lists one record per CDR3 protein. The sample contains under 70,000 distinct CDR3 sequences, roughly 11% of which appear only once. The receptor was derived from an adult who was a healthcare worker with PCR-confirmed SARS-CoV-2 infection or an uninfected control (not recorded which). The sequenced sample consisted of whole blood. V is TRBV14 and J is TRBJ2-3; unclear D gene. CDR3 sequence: CASSQGRTVDTQYF. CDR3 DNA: TGTGCCAGCAGCCAAGGCCGAACGGTCGATACGCAGTATTTT.